The 4 T cell receptor beta chains below were found in one sample sequenced in a study of CD8+CD57+ T cells in acquired aplastic anemia. CD8+CD57+ cell expansion had been shown by flow cytometry in patients chosen for sequencing. Genomic DNA provided the template from which TCR beta VDJ and CDR3 profiles were obtained. TCRdb independently ran MiXCR on the reads; one entry per CDR3 protein. This table holds around 50,000 distinct CDR3 sequences, around 50% found once. The sample was sorted CD4+, CD8+, or CD8+CD57+ T cells (not recorded which) from PBMCs. Receptor source: a human donor with aplastic anemia.

This clonotype came up a few times. One end of the junction does not line up with germline, which may come from a read error. The gene calls are TRBV10-3 and TRBJ1-6; 7 positions agree with TRBD1. CDR3 length: 13 residues. Germline V gene sequence: CDR1 ENHRY, CDR2 SYGVKD. The DNA of the CDR3 is TGTGCCACCATGCCGGGACAGAATTCATCCCTCCACTTT. It translates to CATMPGQNSSLHF.

V usage is TRBV6-1 and J usage is TRBJ1-1; maybe TRBD1 (6 bases). The CDR3 loop spans 14 amino acids. Germline V lookup: CDR1 MNHNS, CDR2 SASEGT. Trimming stripped 4 bases from V and 1 base from J, with 10 bases between. The CDR3 DNA follows: TGTGCCAGCAGTGGGGAGGGGGGGAACACTGAAGCTTTCTTT. Its protein is CASSGEGGNTEAFF.

The chain is built from TRBV14 and TRBJ2-1; TRBD2 aligns across 14 bases. The V segment lost 1 base and the J segment 6 bases; nucleotides outside the gene matches: 2. The CDR3 totals 16 residues. The germline CDR1 and CDR2 sequences are SGHDN and FVKESK. CDR3 sequence: CASSQGLAGGSNEQFF. The CDR3 coding sequence is TGTGCCAGCAGCCAAGGACTAGCGGGGGGGAGCAATGAGCAGTTCTTC.

This clonotype was observed at least ten times. The J gene is TRBJ2-6, the V gene TRBV5-6; possibly TRBD1 or TRBD2 for D (5 bases each). The CDR3 runs to 19 residues. Trimming cost V 0 bases and J 0 bases, with 16 bases left between them. Germline V CDR1 and CDR2: SGHDT, YYEEEE. DNA of the CDR3: TGTGCCAGCAGCTTGGAAGGGACGGGTTTTAGCTCTGGGGCCAACGTCCTGACTTTC. Encoded protein: CASSLEGTGFSSGANVLTF.